This T cell receptor (beta chain) is from a study of vaccination and CD4 T cells after COVID-19. Study details: Convalescent patients were SARS-CoV-2 positive by nasal swab PCR; several mild, one severe. Post-vaccination samples were procured at a median of 72 days following dose two (range 14 to 241).

With respect to this clonotype: What it recognizes is unknown.

The treatment is: roughly 11-day PBMC culture with coronavirus spike peptide pools or control peptides (ViraFEST assay). ViraFEST expanded antigen-specific T cells with peptide pools, then sequenced TCRs. On days 3 and 7, half the medium was swapped for fresh IL-2-containing medium. CDR1 is DFQATT and CDR2 is SNEGSKA in the germline V gene (reference sequence). This CDR3 has 13 residues. V dropped 5 bases and J dropped 5 bases, with 15 bases sitting between them. Sequencing of DNA taken from cultured CD4+ T cells relied on the Oncomine TCR Beta short-read assay. TCRdb reanalysed the PCR reads using MiXCR and keeps one entry per CDR3 protein. The table lists 22,000 or so distinct CDR3 sequences, about 59% of them singletons.

This clonotype originated in a human donor who had recovered from COVID-19. Sequenced sample: CD4+ T cells from blood, cultured in vitro. The chain couples TRBV20-1 to TRBJ2-5; the D gene could be TRBD1 or TRBD2 (6 bases each). The CDR3, as DNA: TGCAGTGCTCCCGAAGGAGGGGGGGAGACCCAGTACTTC. Its translation: CSAPEGGGETQYF.